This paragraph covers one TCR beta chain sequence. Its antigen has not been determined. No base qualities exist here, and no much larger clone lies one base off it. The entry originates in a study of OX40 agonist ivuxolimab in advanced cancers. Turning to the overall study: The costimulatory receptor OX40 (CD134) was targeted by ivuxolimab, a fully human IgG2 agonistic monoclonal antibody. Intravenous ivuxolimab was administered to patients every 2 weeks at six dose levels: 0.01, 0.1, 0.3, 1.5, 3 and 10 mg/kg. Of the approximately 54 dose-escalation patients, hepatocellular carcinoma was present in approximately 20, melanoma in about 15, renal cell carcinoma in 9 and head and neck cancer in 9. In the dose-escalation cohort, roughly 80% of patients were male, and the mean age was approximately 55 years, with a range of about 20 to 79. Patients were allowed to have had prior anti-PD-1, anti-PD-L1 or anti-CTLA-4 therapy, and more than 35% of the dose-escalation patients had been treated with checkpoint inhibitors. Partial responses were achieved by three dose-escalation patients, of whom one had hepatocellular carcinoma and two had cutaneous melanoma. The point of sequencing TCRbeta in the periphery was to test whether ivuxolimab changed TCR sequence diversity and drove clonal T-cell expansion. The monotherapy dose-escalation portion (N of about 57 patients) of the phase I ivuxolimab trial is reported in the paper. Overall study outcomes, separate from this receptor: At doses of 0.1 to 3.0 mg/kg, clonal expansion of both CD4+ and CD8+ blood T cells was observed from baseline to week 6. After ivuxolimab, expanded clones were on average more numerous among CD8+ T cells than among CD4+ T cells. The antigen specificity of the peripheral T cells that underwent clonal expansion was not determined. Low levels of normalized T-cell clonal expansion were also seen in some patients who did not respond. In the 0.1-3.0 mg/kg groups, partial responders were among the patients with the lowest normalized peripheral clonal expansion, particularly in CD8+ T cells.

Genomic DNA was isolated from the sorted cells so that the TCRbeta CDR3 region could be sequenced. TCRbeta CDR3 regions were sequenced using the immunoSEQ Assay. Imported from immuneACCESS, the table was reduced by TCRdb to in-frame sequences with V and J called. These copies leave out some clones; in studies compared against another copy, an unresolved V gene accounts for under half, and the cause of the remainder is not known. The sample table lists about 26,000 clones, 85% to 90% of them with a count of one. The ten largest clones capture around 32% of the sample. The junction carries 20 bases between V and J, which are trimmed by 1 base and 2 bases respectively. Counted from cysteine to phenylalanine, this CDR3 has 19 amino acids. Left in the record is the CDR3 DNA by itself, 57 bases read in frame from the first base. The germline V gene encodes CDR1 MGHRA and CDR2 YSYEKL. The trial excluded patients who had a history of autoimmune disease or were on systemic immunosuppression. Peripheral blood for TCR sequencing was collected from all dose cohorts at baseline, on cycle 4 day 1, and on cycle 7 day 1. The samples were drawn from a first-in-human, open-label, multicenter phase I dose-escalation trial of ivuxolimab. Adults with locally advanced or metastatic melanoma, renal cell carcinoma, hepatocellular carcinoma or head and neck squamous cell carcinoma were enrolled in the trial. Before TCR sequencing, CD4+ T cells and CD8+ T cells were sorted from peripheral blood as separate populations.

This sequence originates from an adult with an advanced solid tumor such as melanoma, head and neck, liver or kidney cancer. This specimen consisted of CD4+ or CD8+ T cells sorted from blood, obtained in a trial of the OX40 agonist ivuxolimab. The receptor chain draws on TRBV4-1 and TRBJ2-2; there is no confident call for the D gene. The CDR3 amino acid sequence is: CASSQGTQVQRLNTGELFF. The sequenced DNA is TGCGCCAGCAGCCAAGGGACCCAGGTACAGCGCCTAAACACCGGGGAGCTGTTTTTT.